This is a list of T cell receptor beta chains from one sample in a study of identical twins. In TCRdb, the 5' RACE reads were re-called with MiXCR into one record per CDR3 protein. The profile shows roughly 480,000 distinct CDR3 sequences, about 24% of them singletons. These same data were also listed under a study on T cells expressing NK-cell markers.

Sequenced sample: CD4+ T cells sorted from blood. The origin of the receptors is a woman aged 18-29 years in good health. Both conserved end residues are part of each CDR3. The D gene is left open where the match is weak. Clone size is shown for a subset of rows, as once, few, many or a class of expanded clone.

V	D	length	size	J	DNA	CDR3
TRBV18	.	14	few	TRBJ2-7	TGTGCCAGCTCCCCGAGGGCAGTCTCCTACGAGCAGTACTTC	CASSPRAVSYEQYF
TRBV14	.	16	.	TRBJ2-5	TGTGCCAGCAGCCAAGATTTTGGCAGGATCCAAGAGACCCAGTACTTC	CASSQDFGRIQETQYF
TRBV9	.	16	few	TRBJ2-2	TGTGCCAGCAGCGTAGGGCCTGGCACGAACACCGGGGAGCTGTTTTTT	CASSVGPGTNTGELFF
TRBV7-2	.	13	few	TRBJ2-3	TGTGCCAGCAGCTTTAAGGGGTCAGATACGCAGTATTTT	CASSFKGSDTQYF
TRBV24-1	.	15	.	TRBJ2-2	TGTGCCACCAGTGACGCGGGACAGTACACCGGGGAGCTGTTTTTT	CATSDAGQYTGELFF
TRBV7-9	.	12	few	TRBJ2-5	TGTGCCAGCGAGGCTGGGAGGGAGACCCAGTACTTC	CASEAGRETQYF
TRBV5-1	TRBD1	16	few	TRBJ1-1	TGCGCCAGCAGCTTGGGTAGAGGACAGGGAGACACTGAAGCTTTCTTT	CASSLGRGQGDTEAFF
TRBV4-2	.	13	few	TRBJ2-5	TGTGCCAGCAGCCAAGATTCCCGGGAGACCCAGTACTTC	CASSQDSRETQYF
TRBV7-2	.	12	few	TRBJ2-1	TGTGCCAGCAGCCCAACGCACCTTGAGCAGTTCTTC	CASSPTHLEQFF
TRBV20-1	TRBD1	15	.	TRBJ2-2	TGCAGTGCTAGAGCAGGGGGCCGAAACACCGGGGAGCTGTTTTTT	CSARAGGRNTGELFF
TRBV7-6	TRBD2	16	.	TRBJ2-2	TGTGCCAGCAGCTCCCCTAGCGGGCAGTGGACCGGGGAGCTGTTTTTT	CASSSPSGQWTGELFF
TRBV15	.	13	few	TRBJ2-5	TGTGCCACCAGCAGAGATTCAGGGGAGACCCAGTACTTC	CATSRDSGETQYF
TRBV10-3	TRBD1	16	.	TRBJ2-1	TGTGCCATCAGTGAGTCGATAGGGACAGGGCCCCATGAGCAGTTCTTC	CAISESIGTGPHEQFF
TRBV6-5	TRBD2	15	.	TRBJ2-5	TGTGCCAGCAGTGGCTCGACTAGCGGCCAAGAGACCCAGTACTTC	CASSGSTSGQETQYF
TRBV20-1	TRBD2	14	.	TRBJ2-7	TGCAGTGCTTACAACCGTCAGCGGGGAAACGAGCAGTACTTC	CSAYNRQRGNEQYF
TRBV29-1	.	13	.	TRBJ1-2	TGCAGCGTTGAAGGGTTTAGACAGGCTGGCTACACCTTC	CSVEGFRQAGYTF
TRBV5-6	.	14	many	TRBJ2-7	TGTGCCAGCAGCTTGAGCAGGGGAAGCTACGAGCAGTACTTC	CASSLSRGSYEQYF
TRBV6-1	.	14	.	TRBJ1-6	TGTGCCAGCACCAGGGATATCTATAATTCACCCCTCCACTTT	CASTRDIYNSPLHF
TRBV20-1	.	15	few	TRBJ2-3	TGCAGTGCTAGGGCAAACAGTGGTTTCATGAATACGCAGTATTTT	CSARANSGFMNTQYF
TRBV5-5	TRBD2	16	.	TRBJ2-1	TGTGCCAGCAGCTCTAGACTAGCTTATTTCGATGGTGAGCAGTTCTTC	CASSSRLAYFDGEQFF
TRBV6-1	.	16	.	TRBJ2-7	TGTGCCAGCAGTAAGACAGGACGGCCTGTCCCCTACGAGCAGTACTTC	CASSKTGRPVPYEQYF
TRBV6-5	.	12	few	TRBJ2-7	TGTGCCAGCAGCCAGCAAGGGAACGAGCAGTACTTC	CASSQQGNEQYF
TRBV11-1	TRBD2	20	.	TRBJ2-3	TGTGCCAGCAGCTTAGACTCGAGGGTAGTAGCTAGCGGGAGTTCGTTCGCGCAGTATTTT	CASSLDSRVVASGSSFAQYF
TRBV7-8	TRBD1	15	.	TRBJ2-1	TGTGCCAGCAGTAGCGGACAGGGTAGGGCCCATGAGCAGTTCTTC	CASSSGQGRAHEQFF
TRBV12-5	TRBD2	16	.	TRBJ2-3	TGTGCTAGTGGTTTGGTACGGGGGGGCCTCGAGGCCACGCAGTATTTT	CASGLVRGGLEATQYF
TRBV20-1	TRBD1	13	.	TRBJ2-3	TGCAGTGCTAGCCGACAGGGAACAGATACGCAGTATTTT	CSASRQGTDTQYF
TRBV20-1	TRBD1	13	.	TRBJ1-1	TGCAGTGCGATGACAGGGAGGAACACTGAAGCTTTCTTT	CSAMTGRNTEAFF
TRBV4-2	TRBD2	17	.	TRBJ2-3	TGTGCCAGCAGCGAGGGAGGCGGGACTAGAGAAACAGATACGCAGTATTTT	CASSEGGGTRETDTQYF
TRBV7-2	.	15	few	TRBJ1-5	TGTGCCAGCAGCCTCGGGGTCTTCGGCAATCAGCCCCAGCATTTT	CASSLGVFGNQPQHF
TRBV29-1	.	14	few	TRBJ2-7	TGCAGCGTTGAAATTGGGTCGGGAAGGTACGAGCAGTACTTC	CSVEIGSGRYEQYF
TRBV5-1	.	14	.	TRBJ1-2	TGCGCCAGCAGCTTGGCCCCAGGGCCGTATGGCTACACCTTC	CASSLAPGPYGYTF
TRBV4-2	.	17	few	TRBJ2-3	TGTGCCAGCAGCCAAGCCGCAAGGTCTGGGGGGGGCGATACGCAGTATTTT	CASSQAARSGGGDTQYF
TRBV12-3/TRBV12-4	.	13	few	TRBJ1-2	TGTGCCAGCAGTTTTAGGATTTTCAATGGCTACACCTTC	CASSFRIFNGYTF
TRBV7-2	.	16	many	TRBJ2-7	TGTGCCAGCAGCTTAGGTCAGTCCCAGGGCGATGGCGAGCAGTACTTC	CASSLGQSQGDGEQYF
TRBV6-2/TRBV6-3	.	15	.	TRBJ1-1	TGTGCCAGCAGGTTCCGCGGCCACATGAACACTGAAGCTTTCTTT	CASRFRGHMNTEAFF
TRBV2	.	14	.	TRBJ1-5	TGTGCCAGCAGGGAAGGTCTTAGCAATCAGCCCCAGCATTTT	CASREGLSNQPQHF
TRBV5-1	.	14	few	TRBJ2-7	TGCGCCAGCAGCCCGGACACCTGGGTGAACGAGCAGTACTTC	CASSPDTWVNEQYF
TRBV5-1	TRBD2	15	few	TRBJ2-5	TGCGCCAGCAGCTTGTCCCTGACTAGCAGAGAGACCCAGTACTTC	CASSLSLTSRETQYF
TRBV7-9	TRBD1	15	few	TRBJ1-1	TGTGCCAGCAGCGCAAGGGACAGGAGAAACACTGAAGCTTTCTTT	CASSARDRRNTEAFF
TRBV3-1	.	14	few	TRBJ2-7	TGTGCCAGCAGATCCGGGACCGCCGGCTACGAGCAGTACTTC	CASRSGTAGYEQYF
TRBV20-1	.	13	.	TRBJ2-2	TGCAGTGTGGGCTCTGTCAGGACCGGGGAGCTGTTTTTT	CSVGSVRTGELFF
TRBV20-1	.	15	once	TRBJ2-3	TGCAGTGCTAGGCCCGGGACCGGCGGAACAGATACGCAGTATTTT	CSARPGTGGTDTQYF
TRBV27	.	15	few	TRBJ2-7	TGTGCCAGCAGTTTACCCCCCCGGGTGAGGTACGAGCAGTACTTC	CASSLPPRVRYEQYF
TRBV20-1	.	14	.	TRBJ2-1	TGCAGTGCTAGAGGATCCAGAGTCTACAATGAGCAGTTCTTC	CSARGSRVYNEQFF
TRBV18	.	15	.	TRBJ1-2	TGTGCCAGCTCACCTTGGAAGGGCAGGGACTATGGCTACACCTTC	CASSPWKGRDYGYTF
TRBV10-3	TRBD2	14	.	TRBJ2-5	TGTGCCATCGGAGCGGGAGGGCTGAAGGAGACCCAGTACTTC	CAIGAGGLKETQYF
TRBV7-8	.	14	.	TRBJ2-1	TGTGCCAGCAGCCTCCGGGATCTCGTCGCTGAGCAGTTCTTC	CASSLRDLVAEQFF
TRBV5-5	.	13	many	TRBJ1-5	TGTGCCAGCAGCCGCGCCCTGAATCAGCCCCAGCATTTT	CASSRALNQPQHF
TRBV5-1	TRBD1	15	few	TRBJ2-7	TGCGCCAGCAGCTTGGGACAGGGATCACCCTACGAGCAGTACTTC	CASSLGQGSPYEQYF
TRBV9	TRBD2	14	once	TRBJ2-1	TGTGCCAGCAGCGTAGTGGGGGGGGGCAATGAGCAGTTCTTC	CASSVVGGGNEQFF
TRBV5-8	.	15	.	TRBJ2-7	TGTGCCAGCAGCTTTGAAGGGTTTAGGAATTCCGAGCAGTACTTC	CASSFEGFRNSEQYF
TRBV9	TRBD2	16	.	TRBJ2-5	TGTGCCAGCAGCGTAGCCCCTAGCGGGGCACCAGAGACCCAGTACTTC	CASSVAPSGAPETQYF
TRBV6-2/TRBV6-3	TRBD2	15	.	TRBJ2-1	TGTGCCAGCAGTTACCAGCTAGCGGGGGGTAGGGAGCAGTTCTTC	CASSYQLAGGREQFF
TRBV20-1	TRBD2	15	.	TRBJ2-3	TGCAGTGCTACCGGGACTAGCGGGAGTACAGATACGCAGTATTTT	CSATGTSGSTDTQYF
TRBV7-2	TRBD2	16	few	TRBJ2-3	TGTGCCAGCAGCCGGATAGCGGGGGTCACAACAGATACGCAGTATTTT	CASSRIAGVTTDTQYF
TRBV20-1	TRBD2	16	.	TRBJ2-3	TGCAGTGCAAACCGACGACTAGCGGAGACCACAGATACGCAGTATTTT	CSANRRLAETTDTQYF
TRBV5-1	.	13	.	TRBJ2-7	TGCGCCAGCAGATGGCACGGGAGCTACGAGCAGTACTTC	CASRWHGSYEQYF
TRBV18	TRBD1	17	few	TRBJ1-2	TGTGCCAGCTCACCAGACAGGGGGTATTATCTCGACTATGGCTACACCTTC	CASSPDRGYYLDYGYTF
TRBV7-2	TRBD2	17	few	TRBJ2-1	TGTGCCAGCAGCCCTAGGGAGCGGGGTAGCTCCTACAATGAGCAGTTCTTC	CASSPRERGSSYNEQFF